What follows describes a single T cell receptor beta chain. The target of this receptor is not known. No base quality information exists; no much larger clone differs at one position. This sample stems from a study of CD4 T cells in relation to SARS-CoV-2 and coronaviruses (dated by TCRdb to the early 2020s). For the wider study: In the ViraFEST assay, PBMCs were grown with antigen for approximately 11 days, and TCR beta CDR3s were then sequenced to identify antigen-specific clonal expansions. A different TCR-beta assay, based on Illumina, was used to sequence expansion assays from other donors in the study. Shared crossreactive spike epitopes were mapped to their HLA restriction using patient-derived lymphoblastoid cell lines. The study assessed, at the TCR clonotype level, memory CD4+ T cell crossreactivity between SARS-CoV-2 and common cold coronavirus spike proteins. Of the 12 convalescent patients, 8 were male and 4 were female, and two of the subjects were Hispanic. The full convalescent cohort of 12 patients had a median age of around 40 years, ranging from 21 to 72 years. The Adaptive Biotechnologies TCR-sequencing kit was used for samples from a few pre-COVID donors and for the naive versus memory experiments, whereas the other data were Illumina-based.

Study-wide conclusions, independent of this receptor: Crossreactive clones showed significantly weaker SARS-CoV-2-driven expansion than monoreactive clones, consistent with antigenic imprinting. The study was constrained by small numbers of patients and of tested TCRs. Memory CD4+ clonotypes crossrecognizing SARS-CoV-2 and at least one common cold coronavirus spike were found in 50% to 80% of donors. Crossreactivity analysis was centred on spike protein, so crossreactivity against other viral proteins was not assessed. Pre-pandemic and post-infection samples were not both contributed by any donor, so tracing of the source of pre-existing responses was limited. Naive versus memory sequencing indicated the assay detects memory recall responses rather than primary responses primed during culture.

CDR1 GTSNPN and CDR2 SVGIG are derived from the germline V gene (reference sequence). Trimming removed 0 bases from V and 6 bases from J, leaving 9 bases between the germline ends. Including cysteine and phenylalanine, the CDR3 has 14 amino acids. The kept DNA is CDR3 alone, 42 bases in frame from the first base. CEF-cultured naive and memory CD4+ T cell DNA received survey-level immunoSEQ TCR-beta sequencing. Concerning the study's data processing: During preprocessing, nonproductive sequences were removed, as were CDR3s that did not start with C, did not end with F or W, or were shorter than 7 amino acids. Antigen-specific clonotypes were called with the MANAFEST web app on the basis of expansion relative to the reference and to other culture wells. A clone was considered positive if significant expansion relative to the reference culture was observed in 2 of 3 replicate wells at an FDR below 0.05. For a clone to be considered positive, significant expansion relative to all other tandem wells and an odds ratio above 5 were also required. Cultured and uncultured naive and memory CD4+ repertoires were searched for previously identified spike- and CEF-reactive CDR3s. After three terminal residues were trimmed from each end, CDR3 homology was quantified as pairwise Levenshtein distance using the stringdist R package. As stored in TCRdb, this immuneACCESS dataset retains in-frame rearrangements with V and J assigned. A fraction of the clones does not appear; measured against another copy, unresolved V genes explain less than half of the discrepancy, and the remainder lacks a known reason. The V and J calls and clone size come from that table; D and trimming were worked out from the DNA. This sample is represented by tens of thousands of clones; roughly four fifths of them were singletons. 1.1% to 1.5% of the sample goes to the ten largest clones.

To separate naive from memory CD4+ T cells, cryopreserved PBMCs first underwent CD4 enrichment and then EasySep naive CD4+ T cell enrichment. Sorted naive or memory CD4+ T cells (fewer than 1.1 x 10^5) were cultured 1:1 with T cell-depleted PBMCs and CEF peptides for approximately 9 days. In general, triplicate replicate wells were used for every peptide culture condition. PBMCs were isolated from leukapheresis product or whole blood by Ficoll-Paque PLUS gradient centrifugation. PBMCs were either used fresh in the expansion assay or cryopreserved at -140 degrees C. The QIAamp Micro DNA Kit was used to extract genomic DNA from the CD4+ T cells.

This TCR came from an adult with COVID-19. The V gene is TRBV30 and the J gene is TRBJ1-6; no confident D gene assignment can be made. The specimen was naive CD4+ T cells from PBMCs, cultured in vitro. The sample's cell subset or site label, decoded: naive CD4+ T cells isolated by negative enrichment. At the DNA level, the sequence is TGTGCCTGGAGTGTAGGCCAGATTAATTCACCCCTCCACTTT. This is translated as CAWSVGQINSPLHF.